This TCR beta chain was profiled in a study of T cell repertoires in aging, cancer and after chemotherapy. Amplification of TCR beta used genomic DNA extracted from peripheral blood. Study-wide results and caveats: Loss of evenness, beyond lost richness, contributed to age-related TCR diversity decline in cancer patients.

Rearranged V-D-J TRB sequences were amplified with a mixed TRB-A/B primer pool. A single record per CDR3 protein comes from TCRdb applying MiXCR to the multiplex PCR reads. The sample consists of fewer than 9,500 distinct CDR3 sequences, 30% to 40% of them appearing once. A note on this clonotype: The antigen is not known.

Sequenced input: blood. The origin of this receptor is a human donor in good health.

As DNA, the CDR3 is TGTGCCAGCAGCTTCTACAGGGGCGATACGCAGTATTTT. This codes for CASSFYRGDTQYF. This chain links TRBV5-6 with TRBJ2-3; 7 nucleotides align to TRBD1. CDR3 length: 13 residues. Looked up from germline, CDR1 is SGHDT and CDR2 is YYEEEE. The J segment lost 6 bases and the V segment lost 2 bases, leaving 3 bases of the junction unmatched.